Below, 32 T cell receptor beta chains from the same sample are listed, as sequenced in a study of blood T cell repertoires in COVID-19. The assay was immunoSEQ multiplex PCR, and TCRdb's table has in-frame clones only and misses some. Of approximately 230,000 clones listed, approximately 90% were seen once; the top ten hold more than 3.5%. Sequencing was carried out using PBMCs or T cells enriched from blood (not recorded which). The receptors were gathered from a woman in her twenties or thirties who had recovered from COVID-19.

In DNA form, the CDR3 reads TGTGCCAGCAACGGCGGGAACCCTCTCTACGAGCAGTACTTC. Translation: CASNGGNPLYEQYF. J is TRBJ2-7 and V is TRBV9, with D possibly being TRBD2 (6 bases). Between the trimmed V and J ends, which lost 6 bases and 3 bases, there was a span of 16 bases. Germline-derived CDR1 and CDR2 are SGDLS and YYNGEE. CDR3 size: 14 residues. The full variable domain, in which reference TRBV9 and TRBJ2-7 provide the parts outside the CDR3, is DSGVTQTPKHLITATGQRVTLRCSPRSGDLSVYWYQQSLDQGLQFLIQYYNGEERAKGNILERFSAQQFPDLHSELNLSSLELGDSALYFCASNGGNPLYEQYFGPGTRLTVT.

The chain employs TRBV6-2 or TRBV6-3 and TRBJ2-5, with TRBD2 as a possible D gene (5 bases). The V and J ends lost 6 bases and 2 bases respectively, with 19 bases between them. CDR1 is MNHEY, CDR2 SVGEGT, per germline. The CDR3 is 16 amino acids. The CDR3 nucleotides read TGTGCCAGCAGCGCAGCGGAGACGAAGGGACAAGAGACCCAGTACTTC. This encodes CASSAAETKGQETQYF.

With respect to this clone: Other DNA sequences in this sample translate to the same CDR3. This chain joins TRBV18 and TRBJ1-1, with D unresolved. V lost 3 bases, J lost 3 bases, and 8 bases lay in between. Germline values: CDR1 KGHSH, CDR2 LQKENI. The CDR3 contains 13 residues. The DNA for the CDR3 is TGTGCCAGCTCACCTGATAGAGACACTGAAGCTTTCTTT. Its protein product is CASSPDRDTEAFF. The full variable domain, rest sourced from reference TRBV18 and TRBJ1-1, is NAGVMQNPRHLVRRRGQEARLRCSPMKGHSHVYWYRQLPEEGLKFMVYLQKENIIDESGMPKERFSAEFPKEGPSILRIQQVVRGDSAAYFCASSPDRDTEAFFGQGTRLTVV.

The CDR3: CASQLGPGGIGDQAFF. CDR3 DNA: TGTGCCTCCCAACTCGGGCCAGGGGGAATAGGTGATCAAGCTTTCTTT. The V call is TRBV30, the J call TRBJ1-1, with TRBD1 matching 7 bases. V shed 7 bases, J shed 9 bases, and the junction held 23 bases outside the gene matches. The CDR3 runs 16 residues. Germline V gene data show CDR1 as GTSNPN and CDR2 as SVGIG (reference sequence).

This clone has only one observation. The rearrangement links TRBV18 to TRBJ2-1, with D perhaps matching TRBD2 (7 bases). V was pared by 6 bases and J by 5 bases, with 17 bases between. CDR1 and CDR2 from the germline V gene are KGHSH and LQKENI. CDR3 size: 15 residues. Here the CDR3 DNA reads TGTGCCAGCTCCCCGGGGGGCAGGGCAAACAATGAGCAGTTCTTC. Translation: CASSPGGRANNEQFF.

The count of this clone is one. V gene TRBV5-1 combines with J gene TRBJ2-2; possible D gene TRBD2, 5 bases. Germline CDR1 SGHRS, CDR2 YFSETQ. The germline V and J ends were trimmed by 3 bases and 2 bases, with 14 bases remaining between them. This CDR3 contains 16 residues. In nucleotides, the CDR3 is TGCGCCAGCAGCTCGTCCGGAGGACGCAACACCGGGGAGCTGTTTTTT. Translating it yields CASSSSGGRNTGELFF.

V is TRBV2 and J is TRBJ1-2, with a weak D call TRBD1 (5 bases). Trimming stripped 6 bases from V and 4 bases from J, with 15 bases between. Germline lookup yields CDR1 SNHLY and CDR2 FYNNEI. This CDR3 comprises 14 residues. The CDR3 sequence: CASRQESTAYGYTF. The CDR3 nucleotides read TGTGCCAGCAGACAAGAATCGACAGCCTATGGCTACACCTTC.

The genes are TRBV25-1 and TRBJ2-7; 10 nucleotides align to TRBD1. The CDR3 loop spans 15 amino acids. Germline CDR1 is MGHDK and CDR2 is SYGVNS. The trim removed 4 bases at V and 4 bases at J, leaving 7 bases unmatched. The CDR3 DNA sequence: TGTGCCAGCAGTGTATTTGGGGACAGGGGATACGAGCAGTACTTC. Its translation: CASSVFGDRGYEQYF.

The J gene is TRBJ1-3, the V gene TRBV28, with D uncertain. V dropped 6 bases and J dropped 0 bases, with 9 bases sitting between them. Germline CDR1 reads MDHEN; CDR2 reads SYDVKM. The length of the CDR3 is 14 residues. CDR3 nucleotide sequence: TGTGCCAGCAGCCTCCCGAGCTCTGGAAACACCATATATTTT. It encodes CASSLPSSGNTIYF.

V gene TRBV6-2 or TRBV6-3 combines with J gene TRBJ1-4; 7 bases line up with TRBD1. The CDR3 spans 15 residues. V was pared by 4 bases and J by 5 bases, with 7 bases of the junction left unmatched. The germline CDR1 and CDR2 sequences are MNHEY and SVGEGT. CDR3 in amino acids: CASSWNRGLNEKLFF. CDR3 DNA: TGTGCCAGCAGTTGGAACAGGGGCCTGAATGAAAAACTGTTTTTT.

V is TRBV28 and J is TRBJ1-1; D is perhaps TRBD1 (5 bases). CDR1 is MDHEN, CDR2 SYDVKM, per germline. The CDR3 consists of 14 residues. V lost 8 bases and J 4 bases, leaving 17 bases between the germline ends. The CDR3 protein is CASRGFGQSTEAFF. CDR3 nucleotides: TGTGCCAGCCGGGGGTTTGGTCAAAGCACTGAAGCTTTCTTT.

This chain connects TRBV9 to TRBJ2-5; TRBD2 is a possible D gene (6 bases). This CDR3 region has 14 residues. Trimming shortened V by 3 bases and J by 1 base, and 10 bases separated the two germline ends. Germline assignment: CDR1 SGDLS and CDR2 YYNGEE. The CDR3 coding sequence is TGTGCCAGCAGCGCGCTAGCGACCCAAGAGACCCAGTACTTC. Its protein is CASSALATQETQYF.

The CDR3 DNA follows: TGTGCCAGCAGCTCCCAGAAGAAACCGGGACAGGGTAGTCGTGGCTACACCTTC. It yields the protein CASSSQKKPGQGSRGYTF. The chain has TRBV7-2 and TRBJ1-2, with 9 bases lining up with TRBD1. This CDR3 comprises 18 residues. CDR1 and CDR2 from the germline V gene are SGHTA and FQGNSA. Losses at the gene ends were 4 bases for V and 7 bases for J; bases not matched to a gene: 19.

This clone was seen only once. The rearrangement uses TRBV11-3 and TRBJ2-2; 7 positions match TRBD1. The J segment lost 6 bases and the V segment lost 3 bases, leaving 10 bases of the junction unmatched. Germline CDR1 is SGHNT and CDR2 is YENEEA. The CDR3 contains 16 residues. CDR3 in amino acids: CASSFRPGTEAGELFF. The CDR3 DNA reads TGTGCCAGCAGCTTCAGACCCGGGACAGAGGCCGGGGAGCTGTTTTTT.

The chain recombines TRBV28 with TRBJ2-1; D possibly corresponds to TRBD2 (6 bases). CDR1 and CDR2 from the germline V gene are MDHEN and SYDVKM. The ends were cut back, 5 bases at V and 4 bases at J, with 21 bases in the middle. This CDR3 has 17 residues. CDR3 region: CASSPHSGLRLYNEQFF. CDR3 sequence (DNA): TGTGCCAGCAGTCCCCACTCGGGACTCCGATTATACAATGAGCAGTTCTTC.

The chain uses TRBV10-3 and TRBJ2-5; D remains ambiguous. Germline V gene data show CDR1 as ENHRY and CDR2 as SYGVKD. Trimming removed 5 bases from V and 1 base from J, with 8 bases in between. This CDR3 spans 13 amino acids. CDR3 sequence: CAISFEIQETQYF. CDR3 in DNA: TGTGCCATCAGTTTCGAGATCCAAGAGACCCAGTACTTC.

The CDR3 here is CASSSQDQNPGEDEQFF. The CDR3 DNA is TGCGCCAGCAGCTCACAAGACCAAAACCCGGGAGAGGATGAGCAGTTCTTC. The chain employs TRBV5-1 and TRBJ2-1; tentative D call: TRBD2 (6 bases). The V gene lost 3 bases and the J gene lost 8 bases, with 24 bases spanning the gap. From germline, CDR1 is SGHRS and CDR2 YFSETQ. The CDR3 extends over 17 amino acids.

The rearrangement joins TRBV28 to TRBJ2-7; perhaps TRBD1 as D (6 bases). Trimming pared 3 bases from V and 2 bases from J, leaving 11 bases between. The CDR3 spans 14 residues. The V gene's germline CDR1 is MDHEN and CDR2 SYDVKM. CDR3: CASSFEAGAYEQYF. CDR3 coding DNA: TGTGCCAGCAGTTTTGAGGCAGGGGCCTACGAGCAGTACTTC.

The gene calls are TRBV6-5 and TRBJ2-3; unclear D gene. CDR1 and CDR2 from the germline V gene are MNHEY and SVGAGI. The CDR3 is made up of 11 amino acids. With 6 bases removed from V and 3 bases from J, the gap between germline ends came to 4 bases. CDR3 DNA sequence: TGTGCCAGCAGCCAGACAGATACGCAGTATTTT. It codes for CASSQTDTQYF.

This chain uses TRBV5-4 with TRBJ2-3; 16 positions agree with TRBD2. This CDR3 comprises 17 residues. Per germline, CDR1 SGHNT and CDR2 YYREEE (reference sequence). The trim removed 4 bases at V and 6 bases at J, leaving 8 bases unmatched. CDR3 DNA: TGTGCCAGCAGCCCGGGACTAGCGGGAGGGATTGCCGATACGCAGTATTTT. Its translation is CASSPGLAGGIADTQYF.

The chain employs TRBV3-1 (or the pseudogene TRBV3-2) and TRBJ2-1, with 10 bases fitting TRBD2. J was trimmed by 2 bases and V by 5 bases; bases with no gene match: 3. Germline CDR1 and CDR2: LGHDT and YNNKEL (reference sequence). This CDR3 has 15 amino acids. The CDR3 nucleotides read TGTGCCAGCAGCTGGACTAGCGGAGCCTACAATGAGCAGTTCTTC. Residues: CASSWTSGAYNEQFF.

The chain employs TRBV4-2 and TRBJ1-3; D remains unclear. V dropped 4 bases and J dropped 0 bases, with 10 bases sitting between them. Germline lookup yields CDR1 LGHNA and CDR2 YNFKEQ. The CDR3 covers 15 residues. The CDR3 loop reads CASSPGLISGNTIYF. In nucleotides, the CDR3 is TGTGCCAGCAGCCCTGGACTGATCTCTGGAAACACCATATATTTT.

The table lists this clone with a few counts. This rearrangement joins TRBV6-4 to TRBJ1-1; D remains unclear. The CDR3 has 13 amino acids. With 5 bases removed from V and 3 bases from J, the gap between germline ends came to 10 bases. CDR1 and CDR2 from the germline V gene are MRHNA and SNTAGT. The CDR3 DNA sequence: TGTGCCAGCAGTATTGAGGTTCACACTGAAGCTTTCTTT. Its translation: CASSIEVHTEAFF.

The DNA of the CDR3 is TGTGCCTGGAGAGGACCGGGGGAGTTTCAGCCCCAGCATTTT. Its translation: CAWRGPGEFQPQHF. The chain recombines TRBV30 with TRBJ1-5, with D maybe TRBD1 (5 bases). This CDR3 is 14 amino acids long. Trimming pared 3 bases from V and 6 bases from J, leaving 15 bases between. CDR1 GTSNPN and CDR2 SVGIG come from the germline V gene (reference sequence). The entire variable domain, with the rest obtained from reference TRBV30 and TRBJ1-5, is as follows: SQTIHQWPATLVQPVGSPLSLECTVEGTSNPNLYWYRQAAGRGLQLLFYSVGIGQISSEVPQNLSASRPQDRQFILSSKKLLLSDSGFYLCAWRGPGEFQPQHFGDGTRLSIL.

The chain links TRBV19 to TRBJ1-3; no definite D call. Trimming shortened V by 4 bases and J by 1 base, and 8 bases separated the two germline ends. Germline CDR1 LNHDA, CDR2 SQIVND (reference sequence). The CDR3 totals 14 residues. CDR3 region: CASSKGRSGNTIYF. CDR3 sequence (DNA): TGTGCCAGTAGTAAAGGGAGGTCTGGAAACACCATATATTTT. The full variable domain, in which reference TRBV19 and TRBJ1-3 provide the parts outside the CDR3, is DGGITQSPKYLFRKEGQNVTLSCEQNLNHDAMYWYRQDPGQGLRLIYYSQIVNDFQKGDIAEGYSVSREKKESFPLTVTSAQKNPTAFYLCASSKGRSGNTIYFGEGSWLTVV.

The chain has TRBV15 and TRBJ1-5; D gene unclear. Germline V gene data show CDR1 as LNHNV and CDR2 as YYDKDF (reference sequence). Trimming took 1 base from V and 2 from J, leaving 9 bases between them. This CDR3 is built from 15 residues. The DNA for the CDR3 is TGTGCCACCAGCAGAGGAGGAGACGGCAATCAGCCCCAGCATTTT. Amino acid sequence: CATSRGGDGNQPQHF.

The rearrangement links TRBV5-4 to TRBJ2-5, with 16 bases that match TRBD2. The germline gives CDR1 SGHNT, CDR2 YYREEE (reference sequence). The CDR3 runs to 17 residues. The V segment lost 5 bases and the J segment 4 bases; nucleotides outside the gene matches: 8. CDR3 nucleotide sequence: TGTGCCAGCAGACAGGGACTAGCGGGAGGGCCCGGAGAGACCCAGTACTTC. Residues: CASRQGLAGGPGETQYF.

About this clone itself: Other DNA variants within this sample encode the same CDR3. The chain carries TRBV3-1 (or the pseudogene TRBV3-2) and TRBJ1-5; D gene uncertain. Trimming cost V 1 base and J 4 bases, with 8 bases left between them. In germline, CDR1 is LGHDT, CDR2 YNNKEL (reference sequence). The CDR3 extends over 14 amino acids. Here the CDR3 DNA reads TGTGCCAGCAGCCAAGGAGGAGGGAATCAGCCCCAGCATTTT. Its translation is CASSQGGGNQPQHF.

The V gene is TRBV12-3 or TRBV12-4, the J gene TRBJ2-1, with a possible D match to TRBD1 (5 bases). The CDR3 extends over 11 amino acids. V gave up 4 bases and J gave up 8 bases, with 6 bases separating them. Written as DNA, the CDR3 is TGTGCCAGCAGTTGGGGCTATGAGCAGTTCTTC. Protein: CASSWGYEQFF.

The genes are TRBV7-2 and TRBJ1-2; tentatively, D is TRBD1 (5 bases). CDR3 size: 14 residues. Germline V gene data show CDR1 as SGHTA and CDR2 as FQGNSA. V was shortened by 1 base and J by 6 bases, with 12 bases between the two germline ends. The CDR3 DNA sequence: TGTGCCAGCAGCTTAGTGCAGGGCAAGGATGGCTACACCTTC. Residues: CASSLVQGKDGYTF.

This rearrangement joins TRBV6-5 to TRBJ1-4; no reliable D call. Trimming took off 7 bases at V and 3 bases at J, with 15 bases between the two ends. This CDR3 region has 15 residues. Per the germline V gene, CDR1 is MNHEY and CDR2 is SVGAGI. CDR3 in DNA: TGTGCCAGCACCAGAGCGGATCAGGCTAATGAAAAACTGTTTTTT. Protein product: CASTRADQANEKLFF.

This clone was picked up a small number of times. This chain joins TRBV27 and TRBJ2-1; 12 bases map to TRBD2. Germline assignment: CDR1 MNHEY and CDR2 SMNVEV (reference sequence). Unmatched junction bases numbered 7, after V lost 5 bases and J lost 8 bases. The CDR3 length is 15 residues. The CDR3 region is CASSVTSGSRYEQFF. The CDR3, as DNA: TGTGCCAGCAGTGTGACTAGCGGGAGTAGATATGAGCAGTTCTTC.